The rows below give T cell receptor beta chains drawn from one sample of a study of cytomegalovirus exposure and HLA in healthy donors. Using immunoSEQ multiplex PCR, the repertoire was profiled, and TCRdb retains in-frame clones only, with some absent. This sample has roughly 150,000 clones, with about 79% found just once. The source material was PBMCs. These receptors all come from a male donor in good health and CMV-seronegative. CDR3s include the opening cysteine and the closing phenylalanine or tryptophan. The order of the fields is D gene, clone size, J gene, V gene, CDR3 protein, CDR3 DNA. D genes are given only for firm matches. Expanded clones get a size class; other rows say once, few or many, or leave the size out.

.,once,TRBJ1-4,TRBV4-2,CASSQDGDGAGEKLFF,TGTGCCAGCAGCCAAGATGGGGACGGGGCGGGAGAAAAACTGTTTTTT
.,.,TRBJ1-5,TRBV5-6,CASSWDSGFNQPQHF,TGTGCCAGCAGCTGGGATTCAGGGTTCAATCAGCCCCAGCATTTT
TRBD2,.,TRBJ2-1,TRBV28,CATSPTSGRGNEQFF,TGTGCCACCTCACCCACTAGCGGGAGAGGCAATGAGCAGTTCTTC
.,.,TRBJ2-1,TRBV11-2,CASCQGASSYNEQFF,TGTGCCAGCTGCCAAGGAGCAAGCTCCTACAATGAGCAGTTCTTC
.,few,TRBJ2-1,TRBV27,CASSPRINEQFF,TGTGCCAGCAGTCCGCGTATAAATGAGCAGTTCTTC
.,.,TRBJ2-7,TRBV30,CAWSGQDEQYF,TGTGCCTGGAGTGGACAGGACGAGCAGTACTTC
TRBD1,few,TRBJ2-7,TRBV5-1,CASSLGGQGDEQYF,TGCGCCAGCAGCTTGGGAGGCCAGGGGGACGAGCAGTACTTC
.,.,TRBJ2-1,TRBV19,CASSPGLHEQFF,TGTGCCAGTAGTCCCGGACTACACGAGCAGTTCTTC
.,.,TRBJ2-4,TRBV11-1,CASSQTGDIQYF,TGTGCCAGCAGCCAAACGGGGGACATTCAGTACTTC
TRBD2,.,TRBJ2-1,TRBV15,CATSRGSGKVGNEQFF,TGTGCCACCAGCAGAGGAAGCGGGAAAGTTGGAAATGAGCAGTTCTTC
TRBD2,.,TRBJ2-1,TRBV14,CASSRGTGGTYNEQFF,TGTGCCAGCAGCCGGGGAACGGGAGGGACCTACAATGAGCAGTTCTTC
.,few,TRBJ2-2,TRBV6-5,CASSFKYTGELFF,TGTGCCAGCAGTTTTAAATACACCGGGGAGCTGTTTTTT
.,.,TRBJ2-1,TRBV29-1,CSVVDGGDEQFF,TGCAGCGTTGTGGATGGAGGCGATGAGCAGTTCTTC
.,.,TRBJ2-4,TRBV6-5,CASSYAQGEDIQYF,TGTGCCAGCAGTTACGCCCAGGGGGAGGACATTCAGTACTTC
.,once,TRBJ2-3,TRBV9,CASSVGGGAGRTDTQYF,TGTGCCAGCAGCGTAGGAGGCGGAGCGGGCCGCACAGATACGCAGTATTTT
TRBD2,once,TRBJ2-7,TRBV9,CASSVGVAGYEQYF,TGTGCCAGCAGCGTAGGGGTAGCGGGGTACGAGCAGTACTTC
.,.,TRBJ2-2,TRBV28,CASSLRLSAGELFF,TGTGCCAGCAGTTTAAGACTCTCCGCCGGGGAGCTGTTTTTT
.,once,TRBJ2-3,TRBV13,CASSLWATAPGTDTQYF,TGTGCCAGCAGCTTATGGGCCACGGCACCTGGCACAGATACGCAGTATTTT
.,.,TRBJ1-5,TRBV21-1,CASSHSQPQHF,TGTGCCAGCAGCCATAGTCAGCCCCAGCATTTT
.,.,TRBJ1-1,TRBV9,CASSGGGGYTEAFF,TGTGCCAGCAGCGGAGGGGGAGGGTACACTGAAGCTTTCTTT
TRBD1,.,TRBJ2-7,TRBV13,CASSFDRGNYEQYF,TGTGCCAGCAGCTTCGACAGGGGGAATTACGAGCAGTACTTC
TRBD1,.,TRBJ2-7,TRBV6-1,CASSETRGGELYEQYF,TGTGCCAGCAGTGAAACTCGAGGGGGCGAGTTATACGAGCAGTACTTC
.,.,TRBJ2-7,TRBV11-2,CASSLELPPYYEQYF,TGTGCCAGCAGCTTAGAGCTCCCCCCCTACTACGAGCAGTACTTC
.,few,TRBJ1-5,TRBV28,CASSPLDQPQHF,TGTGCCAGCAGTCCCCTTGATCAGCCCCAGCATTTT
TRBD2,once,TRBJ2-1,TRBV6-6,CASWTSGSGDHEQFF,TGTGCCAGCTGGACCTCGGGAAGCGGGGACCATGAGCAGTTCTTC
TRBD2,.,TRBJ2-7,TRBV7-9,CASRLGREATYEQYF,TGTGCCAGCCGTCTAGGGCGGGAGGCCACCTACGAGCAGTACTTC
.,.,TRBJ2-3,TRBV15,CATSRAADTQYF,TGTGCCACCAGCAGAGCAGCAGATACGCAGTATTTT
TRBD2,.,TRBJ2-2,TRBV14,CASSLGLAGVGGELFF,TGTGCCAGCAGCCTCGGACTAGCGGGAGTGGGCGGGGAGCTGTTTTTT
TRBD2,.,TRBJ2-5,TRBV28,CASRRAGSRETQYF,TGTGCCAGCAGGAGAGCGGGAAGCCGGGAGACCCAGTACTTC
.,few,TRBJ1-1,TRBV7-2,CASSSGHNTEAFF,TGTGCCAGCAGCTCGGGACACAACACTGAAGCTTTCTTT
.,.,TRBJ2-1,TRBV11-2,CASSSDFFDEQFF,TGTGCCAGCAGCTCGGACTTTTTCGATGAGCAGTTCTTC
.,.,TRBJ1-1,TRBV7-2,CASTATANTEAFF,TGTGCCAGCACCGCGACTGCGAACACTGAAGCTTTCTTT
.,.,TRBJ2-3,TRBV28,CASRPWGTSTDTQYF,TGTGCCAGCCGACCTTGGGGGACTAGCACAGATACGCAGTATTTT
.,.,TRBJ2-3,TRBV5-1,CASSVASSTDTQYF,TGCGCCAGCAGCGTAGCGAGTAGCACAGATACGCAGTATTTT
TRBD2,.,TRBJ2-1,TRBV30,CAWSVFPASLAGEGSNEQFF,TGTGCCTGGAGTGTATTTCCAGCTTCATTAGCGGGAGAGGGTAGTAATGAGCAGTTCTTC
.,.,TRBJ1-5,TRBV10-3,CAISSQDLGSNQPQHF,TGTGCCATCAGTAGCCAGGATTTGGGCAGCAATCAGCCCCAGCATTTT
.,.,TRBJ1-1,TRBV30,CAWSVQRVRGNPTEAFF,TGTGCCTGGAGTGTACAGAGAGTAAGGGGGAATCCTACTGAAGCTTTCTTT
TRBD1,.,TRBJ1-2,TRBV28,CASSYPGGGYGYTF,TGTGCCAGCAGTTACCCAGGGGGCGGCTATGGCTACACCTTC
.,few,TRBJ1-5,TRBV5-6,CASSLGGRWVSTAQHF,TGTGCCAGCAGCTTGGGGGGGCGTTGGGTATCCACGGCCCAGCATTTT
TRBD2,.,TRBJ2-7,TRBV4-1,CASSQSQTSGAYSYEQYF,TGCGCCAGCAGCCAATCTCAGACTAGCGGGGCCTACTCCTACGAGCAGTACTTC
.,.,TRBJ1-3,TRBV21-1,CASRKSGGQGYTIYF,TGTGCCAGCAGAAAAAGTGGGGGCCAAGGGTACACCATATATTTT
.,.,TRBJ2-6,TRBV13,CASKGSPSGANVLTF,TGTGCCAGCAAGGGGTCCCCCTCTGGGGCCAACGTCCTGACTTTC
.,.,TRBJ2-2,TRBV6-4,CASTTGSWELFF,TGTGCCAGCACGACGGGGTCCTGGGAGCTGTTTTTT
TRBD2,few,TRBJ2-7,TRBV4-3,CASSQDLERETLEQYF,TGCGCCAGCAGCCAAGATTTAGAGCGGGAGACGCTCGAGCAGTACTTC
.,once,TRBJ2-1,TRBV27,CASSLSAGDLENEQFF,TGTGCCAGCAGTTTATCGGCCGGGGATCTCGAGAATGAGCAGTTCTTC
.,.,TRBJ2-1,TRBV4-2,CASSQSRSSTYNEQFF,TGTGCCAGCAGCCAGTCGAGAAGCTCCACTTACAATGAGCAGTTCTTC
TRBD1,.,TRBJ2-1,TRBV6-5,CASSRDRSSYNEQFF,TGTGCCAGCAGTCGGGACAGGAGCTCCTACAATGAGCAGTTCTTC
.,.,TRBJ2-7,TRBV2,CASRRDLSYEQYF,TGTGCCAGCCGACGGGACTTAAGCTACGAGCAGTACTTC
.,.,TRBJ1-1,TRBV29-1,CSALAGPGEAFF,TGCAGCGCCTTGGCGGGGCCGGGTGAAGCTTTCTTT
.,.,TRBJ2-7,TRBV5-6,CASSSPASSSYEQYF,TGTGCCAGCAGCTCCCCTGCGTCGAGCTCCTACGAGCAGTACTTC